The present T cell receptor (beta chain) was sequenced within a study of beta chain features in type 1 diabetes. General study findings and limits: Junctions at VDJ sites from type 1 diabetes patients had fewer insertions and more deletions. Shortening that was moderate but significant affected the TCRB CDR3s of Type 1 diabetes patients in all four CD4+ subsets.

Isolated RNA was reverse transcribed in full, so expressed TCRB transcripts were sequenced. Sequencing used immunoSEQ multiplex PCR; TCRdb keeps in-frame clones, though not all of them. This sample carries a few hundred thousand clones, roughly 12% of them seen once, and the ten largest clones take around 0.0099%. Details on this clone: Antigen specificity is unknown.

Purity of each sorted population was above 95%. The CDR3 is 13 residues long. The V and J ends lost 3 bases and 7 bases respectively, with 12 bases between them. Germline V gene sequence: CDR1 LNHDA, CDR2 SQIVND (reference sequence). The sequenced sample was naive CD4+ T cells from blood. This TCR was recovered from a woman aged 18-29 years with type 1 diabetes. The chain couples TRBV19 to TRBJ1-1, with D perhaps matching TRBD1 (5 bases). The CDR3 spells CASSMGGSGEAFF. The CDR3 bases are TGTGCCAGTAGTATGGGGGGGAGCGGTGAAGCTTTCTTT.